The following is a T cell receptor (beta chain) sequence with its context. It may be a read error: a sequence one base away is much more abundant. The sample belongs to a study of tumor and adjacent non-tumor tissue in lung cancer. Background on the study: There were fewer than 15 adenocarcinoma, a couple of squamous cell carcinoma and 1 small cell lung cancer cases.

A modified ARM-PCR protocol with three rounds of nested PCR amplified TCRbeta. TCRdb reanalysed the multiplex PCR reads using MiXCR and keeps one entry per CDR3 protein. The profile shows under 85,000 distinct CDR3 sequences, over 65% of them singletons. CDR1 and CDR2 (germline): SEHNR, FQNEAQ (reference sequence). The ends were cut back, 4 bases at V and 3 bases at J, with 10 bases in the middle. The CDR3 extends over 14 amino acids. This sample's RNA came from whole unsorted tissue. More than 3 cm separated this lung sample from the edge of the tumor. The sequencing sample was made of distant non-tumor lung tissue. The gene calls are TRBV7-9 and TRBJ1-5; D is perhaps TRBD1 (5 bases). The sequence came from an older man with non-small cell lung cancer. The CDR3 coding sequence is TGTGCCAGCAGCTACGGGACGGACAATCAGCCCCAGCATTTT. Protein product: CASSYGTDNQPQHF. Full variable domain (remainder filled in from reference TRBV7-9 and TRBJ1-5): DTGVSQNPRHKITKRGQNVTFRCDPISEHNRLYWYRQTLGQGPEFLTYFQNEAQLEKSRLLSDRFSAERPKGSFSTLEIQRTEQGDSAMYLCASSYGTDNQPQHFGDGTRLSIL.